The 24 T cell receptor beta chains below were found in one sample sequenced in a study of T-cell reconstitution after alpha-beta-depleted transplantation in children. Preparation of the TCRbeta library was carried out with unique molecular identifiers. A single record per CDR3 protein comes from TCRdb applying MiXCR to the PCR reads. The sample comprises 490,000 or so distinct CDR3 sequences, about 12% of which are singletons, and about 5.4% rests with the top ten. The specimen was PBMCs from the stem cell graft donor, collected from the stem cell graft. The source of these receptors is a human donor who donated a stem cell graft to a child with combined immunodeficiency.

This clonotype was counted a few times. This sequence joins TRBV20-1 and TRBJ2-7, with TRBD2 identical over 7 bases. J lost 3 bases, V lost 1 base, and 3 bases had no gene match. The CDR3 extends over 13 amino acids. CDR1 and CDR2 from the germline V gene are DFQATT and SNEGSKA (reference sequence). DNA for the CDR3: TGCAGTGCTAGAGGGGGAGGGAACTACGAGCAGTACTTC. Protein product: CSARGGGNYEQYF.

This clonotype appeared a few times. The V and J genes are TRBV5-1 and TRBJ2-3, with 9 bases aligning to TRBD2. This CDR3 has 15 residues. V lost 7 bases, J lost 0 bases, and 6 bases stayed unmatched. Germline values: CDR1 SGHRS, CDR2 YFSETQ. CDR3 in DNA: TGCGCCAGCTTCCCCAGCGGGAGGAGCACAGATACGCAGTATTTT. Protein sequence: CASFPSGRSTDTQYF.

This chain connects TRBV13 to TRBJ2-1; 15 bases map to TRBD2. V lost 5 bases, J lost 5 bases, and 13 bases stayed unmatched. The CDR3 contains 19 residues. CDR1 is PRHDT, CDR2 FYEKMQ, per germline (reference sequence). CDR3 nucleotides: TGTGCCAGCAGCCTGTGGACTAGCGGGAGGGAAAGGGGTCACAATGAGCAGTTCTTC. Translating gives CASSLWTSGRERGHNEQFF.

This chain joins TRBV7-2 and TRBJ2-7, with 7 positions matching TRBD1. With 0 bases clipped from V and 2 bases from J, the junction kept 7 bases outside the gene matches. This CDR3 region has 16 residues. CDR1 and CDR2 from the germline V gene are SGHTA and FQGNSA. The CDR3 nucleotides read TGTGCCAGCAGCTTAGCCATGGGACAGTTCGCCTACGAGCAGTACTTC. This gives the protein CASSLAMGQFAYEQYF. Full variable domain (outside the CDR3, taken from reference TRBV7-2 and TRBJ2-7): GAGVSQSPSNKVTEKGKDVELRCDPISGHTALYWYRQSLGQGLEFLIYFQGNSAPDKSGLPSDRFSAERTGGSVSTLTIQRTQQEDSAVYLCASSLAMGQFAYEQYFGPGTRLTVT.

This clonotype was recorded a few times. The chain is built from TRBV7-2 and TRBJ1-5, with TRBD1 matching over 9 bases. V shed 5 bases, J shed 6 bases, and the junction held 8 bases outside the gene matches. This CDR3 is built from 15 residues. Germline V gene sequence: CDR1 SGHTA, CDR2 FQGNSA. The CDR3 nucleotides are TGTGCCAGCAGCCGGGGACAGGGAGGAACTCAGCCCCAGCATTTT. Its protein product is CASSRGQGGTQPQHF.

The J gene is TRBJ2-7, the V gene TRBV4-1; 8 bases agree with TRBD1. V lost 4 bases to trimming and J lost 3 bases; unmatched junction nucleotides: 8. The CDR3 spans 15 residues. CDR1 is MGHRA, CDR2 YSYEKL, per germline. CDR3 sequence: CASSPTGGVDYEQYF. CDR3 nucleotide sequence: TGCGCCAGCAGCCCAACAGGGGGAGTAGACTACGAGCAGTACTTC.

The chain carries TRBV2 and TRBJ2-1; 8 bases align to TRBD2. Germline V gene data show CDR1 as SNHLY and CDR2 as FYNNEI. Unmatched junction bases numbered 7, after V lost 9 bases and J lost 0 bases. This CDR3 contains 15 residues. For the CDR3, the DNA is TGTGCCAGTGGGCGGAGCGGGAGCTCCTACAATGAGCAGTTCTTC. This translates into CASGRSGSSYNEQFF.

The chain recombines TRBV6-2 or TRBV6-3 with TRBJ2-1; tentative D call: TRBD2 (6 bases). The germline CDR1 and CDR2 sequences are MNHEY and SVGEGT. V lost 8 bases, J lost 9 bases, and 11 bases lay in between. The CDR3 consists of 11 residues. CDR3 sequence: CASGRRGEQFF. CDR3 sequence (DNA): TGTGCCAGCGGTCGGAGGGGTGAGCAGTTCTTC.

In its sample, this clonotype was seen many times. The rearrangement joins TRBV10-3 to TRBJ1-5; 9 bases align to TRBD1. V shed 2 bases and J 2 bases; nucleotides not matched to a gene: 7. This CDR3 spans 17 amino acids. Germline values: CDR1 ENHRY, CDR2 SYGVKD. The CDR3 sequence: CAISEGKQGAGNQPQHF. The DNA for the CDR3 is TGTGCCATCAGTGAGGGTAAACAGGGGGCCGGCAATCAGCCCCAGCATTTT.

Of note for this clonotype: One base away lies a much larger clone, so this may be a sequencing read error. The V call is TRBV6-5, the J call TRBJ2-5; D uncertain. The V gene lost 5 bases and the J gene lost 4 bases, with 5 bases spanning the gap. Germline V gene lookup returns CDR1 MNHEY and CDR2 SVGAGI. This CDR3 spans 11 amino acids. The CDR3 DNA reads TGTGCCAGCAGTAACGGAGAGACCCAGTACTTC. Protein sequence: CASSNGETQYF.

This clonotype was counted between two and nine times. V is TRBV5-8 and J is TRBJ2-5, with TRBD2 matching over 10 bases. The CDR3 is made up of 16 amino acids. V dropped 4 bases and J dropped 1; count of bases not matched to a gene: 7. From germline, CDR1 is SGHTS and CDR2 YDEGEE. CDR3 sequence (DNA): TGTGCCAGCAGCCTCGCTACTAGCGGGATCCAAGAGACCCAGTACTTC. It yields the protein CASSLATSGIQETQYF.

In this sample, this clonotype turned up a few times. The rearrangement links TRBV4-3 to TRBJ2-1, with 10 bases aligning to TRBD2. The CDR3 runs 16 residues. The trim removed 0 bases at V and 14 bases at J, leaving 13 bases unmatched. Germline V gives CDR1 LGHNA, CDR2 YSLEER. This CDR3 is CASSQDVGSGRFFKFF. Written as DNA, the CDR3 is TGCGCCAGCAGCCAAGATGTTGGTAGCGGGAGGTTTTTCAAGTTCTTC.

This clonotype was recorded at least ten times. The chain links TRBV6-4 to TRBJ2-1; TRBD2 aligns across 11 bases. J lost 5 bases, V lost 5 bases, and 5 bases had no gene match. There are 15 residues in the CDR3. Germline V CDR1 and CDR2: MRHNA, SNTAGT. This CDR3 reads CASSLLAGEDNEQFF. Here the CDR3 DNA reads TGTGCCAGCAGTCTACTAGCGGGAGAGGACAATGAGCAGTTCTTC.

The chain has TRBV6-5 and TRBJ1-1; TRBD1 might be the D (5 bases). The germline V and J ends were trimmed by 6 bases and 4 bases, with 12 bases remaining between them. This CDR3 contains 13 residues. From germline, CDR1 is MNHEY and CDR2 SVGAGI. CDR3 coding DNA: TGTGCCAGCAGCTTAAGAGGGGCCACTGAAGCTTTCTTT. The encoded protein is CASSLRGATEAFF.

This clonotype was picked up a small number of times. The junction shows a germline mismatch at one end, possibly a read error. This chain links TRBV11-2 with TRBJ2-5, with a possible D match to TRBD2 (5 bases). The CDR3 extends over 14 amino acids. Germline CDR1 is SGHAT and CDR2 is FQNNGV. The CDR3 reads CASSLGGSAQFRDF. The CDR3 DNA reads TGTGCCAGCAGCTTAGGGGGTAGCGCACAATTCAGAGACTTC.

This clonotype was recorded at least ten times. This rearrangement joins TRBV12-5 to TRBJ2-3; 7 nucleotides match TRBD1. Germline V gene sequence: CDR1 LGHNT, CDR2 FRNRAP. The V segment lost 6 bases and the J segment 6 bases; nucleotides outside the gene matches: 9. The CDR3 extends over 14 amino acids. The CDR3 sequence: CASGPTGRGDTQYF. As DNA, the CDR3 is TGTGCTAGTGGCCCGACAGGGAGAGGGGATACGCAGTATTTT.

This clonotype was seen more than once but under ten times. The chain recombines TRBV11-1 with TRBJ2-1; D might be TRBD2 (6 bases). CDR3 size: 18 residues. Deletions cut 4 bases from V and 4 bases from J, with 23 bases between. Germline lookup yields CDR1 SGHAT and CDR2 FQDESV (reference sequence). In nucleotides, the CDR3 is TGTGCCAGCAGCTCCGGACGGGAGCCCCCGAGAGTATACAATGAGCAGTTCTTC. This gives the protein CASSSGREPPRVYNEQFF.

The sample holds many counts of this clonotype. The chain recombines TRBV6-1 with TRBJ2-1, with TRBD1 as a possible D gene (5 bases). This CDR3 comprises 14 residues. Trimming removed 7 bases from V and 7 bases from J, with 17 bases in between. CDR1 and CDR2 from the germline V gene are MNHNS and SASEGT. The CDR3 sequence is CASTNKGPENEQFF. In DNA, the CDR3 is TGTGCCAGCACAAATAAGGGGCCCGAAAATGAGCAGTTCTTC.

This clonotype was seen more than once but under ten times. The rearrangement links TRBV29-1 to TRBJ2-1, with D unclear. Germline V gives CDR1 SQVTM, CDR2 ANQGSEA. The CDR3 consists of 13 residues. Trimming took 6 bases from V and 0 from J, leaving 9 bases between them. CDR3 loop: CSVLSSSYNEQFF. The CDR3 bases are TGCAGCGTCCTCTCGAGCTCCTACAATGAGCAGTTCTTC.

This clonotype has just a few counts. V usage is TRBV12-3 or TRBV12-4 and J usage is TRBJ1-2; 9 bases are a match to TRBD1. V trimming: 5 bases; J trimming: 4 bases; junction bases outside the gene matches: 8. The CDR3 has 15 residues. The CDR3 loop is CASSPLGQGTYGYTF. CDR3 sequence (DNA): TGTGCCAGCAGTCCGTTAGGACAGGGGACCTATGGCTACACCTTC.

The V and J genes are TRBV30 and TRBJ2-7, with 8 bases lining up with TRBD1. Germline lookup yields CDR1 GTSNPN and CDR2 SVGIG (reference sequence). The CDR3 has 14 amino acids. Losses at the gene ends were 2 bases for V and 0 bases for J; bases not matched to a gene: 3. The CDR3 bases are TGTGCCTGGAGTCGGGACAGGTTCTCCTACGAGCAGTACTTC. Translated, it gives CAWSRDRFSYEQYF.

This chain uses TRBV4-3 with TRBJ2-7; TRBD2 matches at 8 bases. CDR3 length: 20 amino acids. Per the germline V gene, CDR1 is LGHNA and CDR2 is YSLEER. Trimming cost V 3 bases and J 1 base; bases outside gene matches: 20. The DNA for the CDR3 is TGCGCCAGCAGCCAGGACTTCGCGGGAGGCCTTCGGGGCGGGTCCTACGAGCAGTACTTC. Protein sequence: CASSQDFAGGLRGGSYEQYF.

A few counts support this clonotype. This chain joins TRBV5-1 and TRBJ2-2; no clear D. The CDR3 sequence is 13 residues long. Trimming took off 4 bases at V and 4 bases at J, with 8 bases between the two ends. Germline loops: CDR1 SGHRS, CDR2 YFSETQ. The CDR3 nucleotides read TGCGCCAGCAGCACCCCGGGCACCGGGGAGCTGTTTTTT. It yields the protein CASSTPGTGELFF.

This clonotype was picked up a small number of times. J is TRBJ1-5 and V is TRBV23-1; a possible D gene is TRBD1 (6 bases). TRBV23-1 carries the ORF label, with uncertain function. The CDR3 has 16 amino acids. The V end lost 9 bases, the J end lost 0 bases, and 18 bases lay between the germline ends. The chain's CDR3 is CARAYRDVYSNQPQHF. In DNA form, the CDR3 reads TGCGCCAGGGCGTACAGGGACGTCTATAGCAATCAGCCCCAGCATTTT.